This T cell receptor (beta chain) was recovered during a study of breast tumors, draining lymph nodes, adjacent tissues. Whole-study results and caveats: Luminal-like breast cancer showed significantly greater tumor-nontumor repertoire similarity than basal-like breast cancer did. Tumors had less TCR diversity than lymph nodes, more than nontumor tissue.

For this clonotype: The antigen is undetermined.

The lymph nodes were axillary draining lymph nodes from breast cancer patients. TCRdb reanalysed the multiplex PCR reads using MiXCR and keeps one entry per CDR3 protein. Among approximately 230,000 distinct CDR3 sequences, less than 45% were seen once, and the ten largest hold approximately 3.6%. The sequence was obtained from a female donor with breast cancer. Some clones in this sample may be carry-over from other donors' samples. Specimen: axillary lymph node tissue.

CDR3 loop: CASSFQQGDEKLFF. The CDR3 DNA is TGTGCCAGCAGCTTCCAACAGGGGGACGAAAAACTGTTTTTT. The chain carries TRBV5-6 and TRBJ1-4, with TRBD1 matching 8 bases. Germline values: CDR1 SGHDT, CDR2 YYEEEE. The CDR3 runs to 14 residues. V shed 2 bases, J shed 8 bases, and the junction held 5 bases outside the gene matches.